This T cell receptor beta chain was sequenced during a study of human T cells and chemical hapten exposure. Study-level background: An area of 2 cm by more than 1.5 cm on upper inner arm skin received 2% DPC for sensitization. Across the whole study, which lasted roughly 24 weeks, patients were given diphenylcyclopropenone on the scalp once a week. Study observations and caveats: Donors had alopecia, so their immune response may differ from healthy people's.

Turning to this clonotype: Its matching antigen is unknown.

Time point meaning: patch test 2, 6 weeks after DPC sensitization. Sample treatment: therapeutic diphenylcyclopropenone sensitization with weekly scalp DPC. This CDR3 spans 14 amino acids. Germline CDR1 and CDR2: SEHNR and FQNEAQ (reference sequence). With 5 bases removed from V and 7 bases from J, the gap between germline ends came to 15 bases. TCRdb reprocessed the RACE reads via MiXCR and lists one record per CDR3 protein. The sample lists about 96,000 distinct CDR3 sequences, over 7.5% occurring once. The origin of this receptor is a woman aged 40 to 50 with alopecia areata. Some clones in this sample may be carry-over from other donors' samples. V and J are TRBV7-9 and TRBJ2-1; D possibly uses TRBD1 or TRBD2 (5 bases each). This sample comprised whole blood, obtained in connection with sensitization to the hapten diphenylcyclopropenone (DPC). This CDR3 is CASSPAGTGNEQFF. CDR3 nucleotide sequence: TGTGCCAGCAGCCCTGCGGGTACAGGTAATGAGCAGTTCTTC.